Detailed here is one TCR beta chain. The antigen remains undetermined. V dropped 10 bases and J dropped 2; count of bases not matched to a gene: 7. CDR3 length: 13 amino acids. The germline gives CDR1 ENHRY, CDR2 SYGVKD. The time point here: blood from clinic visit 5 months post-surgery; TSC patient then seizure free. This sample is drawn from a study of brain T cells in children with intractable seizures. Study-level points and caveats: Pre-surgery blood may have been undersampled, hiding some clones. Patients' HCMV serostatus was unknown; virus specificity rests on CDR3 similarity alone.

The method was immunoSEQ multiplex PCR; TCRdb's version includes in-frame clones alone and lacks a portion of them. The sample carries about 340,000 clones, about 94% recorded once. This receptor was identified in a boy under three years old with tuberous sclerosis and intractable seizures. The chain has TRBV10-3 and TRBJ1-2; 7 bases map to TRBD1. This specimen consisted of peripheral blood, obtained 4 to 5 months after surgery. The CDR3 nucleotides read TGTGCCAGTACAGGGGAGGAGAACTATGGCTACACCTTC. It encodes CASTGEENYGYTF.